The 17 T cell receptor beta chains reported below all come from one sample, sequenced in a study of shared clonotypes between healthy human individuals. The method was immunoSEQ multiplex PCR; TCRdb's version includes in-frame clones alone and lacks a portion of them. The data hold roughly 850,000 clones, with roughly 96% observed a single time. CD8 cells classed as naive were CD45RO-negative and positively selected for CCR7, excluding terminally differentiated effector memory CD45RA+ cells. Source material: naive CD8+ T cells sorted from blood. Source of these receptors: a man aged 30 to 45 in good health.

In nucleotides, the CDR3 is TGTGCCAGCAGTTTAGGGACAGGGAGTATTTCCTACAATGAGCAGTTCTTC. Its protein product is CASSLGTGSISYNEQFF. The chain has TRBV27 and TRBJ2-1; 9 nucleotides agree with TRBD1. The CDR3 is 17 residues long. The germline gives CDR1 MNHEY, CDR2 SMNVEV (reference sequence). V lost 2 bases to trimming and J lost 1 base; unmatched junction nucleotides: 6.

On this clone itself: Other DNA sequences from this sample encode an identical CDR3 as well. The CDR3 bases are TGTGCCAGCATCGGCAGCACAGATACGCAGTATTTT. Its protein is CASIGSTDTQYF. This chain connects TRBV2 to TRBJ2-3; D is undetermined. CDR3 length: 12 amino acids. Trimming removed 7 bases at V and 0 bases at J, with 5 bases between. Germline V CDR1 and CDR2: SNHLY, FYNNEI.

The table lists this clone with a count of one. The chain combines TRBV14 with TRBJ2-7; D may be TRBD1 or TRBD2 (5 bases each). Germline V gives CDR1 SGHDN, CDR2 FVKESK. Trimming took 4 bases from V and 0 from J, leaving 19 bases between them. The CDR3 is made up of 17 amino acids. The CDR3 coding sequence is TGTGCCAGCAGCCCACCAGGTGGGGACCCGAGCTCCTACGAGCAGTACTTC. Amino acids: CASSPPGGDPSSYEQYF.

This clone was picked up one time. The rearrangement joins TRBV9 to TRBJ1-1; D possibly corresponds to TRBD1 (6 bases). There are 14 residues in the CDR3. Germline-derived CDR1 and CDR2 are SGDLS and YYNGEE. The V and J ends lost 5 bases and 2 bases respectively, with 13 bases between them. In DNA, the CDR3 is TGTGCCAGCAGTACGGAGGGGGGTAACACTGAAGCTTTCTTT. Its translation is CASSTEGGNTEAFF. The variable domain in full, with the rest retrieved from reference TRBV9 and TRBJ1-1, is DSGVTQTPKHLITATGQRVTLRCSPRSGDLSVYWYQQSLDQGLQFLIQYYNGEERAKGNILERFSAQQFPDLHSELNLSSLELGDSALYFCASSTEGGNTEAFFGQGTRLTVV.

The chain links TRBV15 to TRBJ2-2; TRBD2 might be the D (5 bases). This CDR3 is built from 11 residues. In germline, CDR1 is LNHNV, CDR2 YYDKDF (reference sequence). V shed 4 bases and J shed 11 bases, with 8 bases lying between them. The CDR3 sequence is CATSNGVELFF. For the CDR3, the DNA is TGTGCCACCAGCAACGGGGTCGAGCTGTTTTTT.

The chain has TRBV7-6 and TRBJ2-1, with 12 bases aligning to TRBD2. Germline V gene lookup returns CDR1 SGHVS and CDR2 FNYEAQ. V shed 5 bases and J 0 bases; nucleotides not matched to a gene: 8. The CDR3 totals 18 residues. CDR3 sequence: CASSLRTSGASSYNEQFF. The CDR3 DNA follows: TGTGCCAGCAGCCTTCGGACTAGCGGGGCGAGCTCCTACAATGAGCAGTTCTTC.

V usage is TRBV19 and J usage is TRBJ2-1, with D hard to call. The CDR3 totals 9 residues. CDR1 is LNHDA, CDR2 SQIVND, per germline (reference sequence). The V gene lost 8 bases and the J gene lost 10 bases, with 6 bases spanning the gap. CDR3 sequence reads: CASGTEQFF. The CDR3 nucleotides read TGTGCCAGTGGTACCGAGCAGTTCTTC.

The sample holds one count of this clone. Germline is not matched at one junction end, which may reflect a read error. This CDR3 reads CASTLLGTGYATNEKLFF. The CDR3 bases are TGTGCCAGCACCTTACTGGGGACAGGGTACGCAACTAATGAAAAACTGTTTTTT. The chain employs TRBV7-9 and TRBJ1-4, with TRBD1 matching 9 bases. Germline lookup yields CDR1 SEHNR and CDR2 FQNEAQ (reference sequence). The CDR3 length is 18 residues.

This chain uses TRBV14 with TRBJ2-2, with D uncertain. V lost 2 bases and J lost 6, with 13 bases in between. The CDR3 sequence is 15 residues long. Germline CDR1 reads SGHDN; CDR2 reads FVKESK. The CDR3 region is CASSQLGTWSGELFF. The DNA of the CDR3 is TGTGCCAGCAGCCAACTCGGAACGTGGTCCGGGGAGCTGTTTTTT. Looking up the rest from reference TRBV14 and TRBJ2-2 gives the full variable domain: EAGVTQFPSHSVIEKGQTVTLRCDPISGHDNLYWYRRVMGKEIKFLLHFVKESKQDESGMPNNRFLAERTGGTYSTLKVQPAELEDSGVYFCASSQLGTWSGELFFGEGSRLTVL.

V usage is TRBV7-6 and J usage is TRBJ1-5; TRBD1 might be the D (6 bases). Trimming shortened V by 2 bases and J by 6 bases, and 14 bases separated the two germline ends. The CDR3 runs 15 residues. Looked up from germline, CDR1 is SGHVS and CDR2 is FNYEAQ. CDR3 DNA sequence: TGTGCCAGCAGCTTACCAGGGGTAAACAGTCAGCCCCAGCATTTT. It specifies CASSLPGVNSQPQHF.

The CDR3 nucleotides read TGTGCCAGCGGAGGGGCGAGCTCCTACAATGAGCAGTTCTTC. The encoded protein is CASGGASSYNEQFF. The chain couples TRBV9 to TRBJ2-1; maybe TRBD2 (6 bases). The germline V gene has CDR1 SGDLS and CDR2 YYNGEE. There are 14 residues in the CDR3. The V gene lost 7 bases and the J gene lost 0 bases, with 11 bases spanning the gap. The variable domain in full, with the rest retrieved from reference TRBV9 and TRBJ2-1, is DSGVTQTPKHLITATGQRVTLRCSPRSGDLSVYWYQQSLDQGLQFLIQYYNGEERAKGNILERFSAQQFPDLHSELNLSSLELGDSALYFCASGGASSYNEQFFGPGTRLTVL.

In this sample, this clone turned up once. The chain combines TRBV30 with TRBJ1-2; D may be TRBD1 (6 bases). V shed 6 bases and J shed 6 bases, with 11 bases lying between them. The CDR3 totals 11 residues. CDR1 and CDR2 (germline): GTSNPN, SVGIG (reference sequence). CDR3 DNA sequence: TGTGCCTGCCTCGGGGGGCATGGCTACACCTTC. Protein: CACLGGHGYTF.

The CDR3 spells CASSLLGVTDTQYF. The CDR3 coding sequence is TGTGCCAGCAGTTTGTTGGGAGTCACAGATACGCAGTATTTT. The V call is TRBV27, the J call TRBJ2-3, with a possible D match to TRBD2 (5 bases). Germline values: CDR1 MNHEY, CDR2 SMNVEV (reference sequence). CDR3 length: 14 amino acids. Trimming stripped 3 bases from V and 2 bases from J, with 9 bases between.

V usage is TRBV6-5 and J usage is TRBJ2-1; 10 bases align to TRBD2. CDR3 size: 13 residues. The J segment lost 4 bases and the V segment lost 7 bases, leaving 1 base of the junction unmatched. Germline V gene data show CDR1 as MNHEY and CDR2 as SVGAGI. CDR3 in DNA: TGTGCCAGCAAGCGGGAGGGGTACAATGAGCAGTTCTTC. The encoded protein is CASKREGYNEQFF.

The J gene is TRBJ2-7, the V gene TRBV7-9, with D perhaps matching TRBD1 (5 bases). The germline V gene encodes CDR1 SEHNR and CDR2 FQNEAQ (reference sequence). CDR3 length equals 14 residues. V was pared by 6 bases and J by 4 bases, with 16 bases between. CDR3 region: CASRPKTDSYEQYF. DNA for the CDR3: TGTGCCAGCAGACCGAAGACCGACAGTTACGAGCAGTACTTC.

The CDR3 DNA follows: TGTGCCAGCAGCTTATTAGCGGTCCTCACAGATACGCAGTATTTT. This sequence encodes CASSLLAVLTDTQYF. The rearrangement links TRBV7-9 to TRBJ2-3; D possibly corresponds to TRBD2 (6 bases). Trimming took 2 bases from V and 2 from J, leaving 11 bases between them. The CDR3 is 15 residues long. Germline values: CDR1 SEHNR, CDR2 FQNEAQ (reference sequence).

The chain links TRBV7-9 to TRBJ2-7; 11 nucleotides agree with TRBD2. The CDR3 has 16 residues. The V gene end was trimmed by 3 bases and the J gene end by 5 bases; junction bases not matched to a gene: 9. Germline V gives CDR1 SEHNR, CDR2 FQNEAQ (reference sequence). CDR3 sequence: CASSFTSGSLLHEQYF. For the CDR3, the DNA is TGTGCCAGCAGCTTTACTAGCGGGAGTCTACTCCACGAGCAGTACTTC. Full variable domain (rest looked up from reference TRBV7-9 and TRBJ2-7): DTGVSQNPRHKITKRGQNVTFRCDPISEHNRLYWYRQTLGQGPEFLTYFQNEAQLEKSRLLSDRFSAERPKGSFSTLEIQRTEQGDSAMYLCASSFTSGSLLHEQYFGPGTRLTVT.